The clone carrying this T cell receptor (beta chain) was counted between two and nine times. Its antigen is as yet unknown. The data belong to a study of T-cell reconstitution after alpha-beta-depleted transplantation in children. Overall study findings and caveats: Elevated TCRbeta diversity at day 60 was traced, in some patients, to surviving recipient T cells and thymic progenitors.

Molecular barcoding with unique molecular identifiers was used for the TCRbeta library. TCRdb analysed the PCR reads with MiXCR anew, one entry per CDR3 protein. The table lists hundreds of thousands of distinct CDR3 sequences, 16% of them singletons. The source was PBMCs, mostly from graft donor cells, collected 360 days after TCRalphabeta/CD19-depleted stem cell transplant. The receptor was derived from a male patient younger than 18 who had a stem cell transplant for acute lymphoblastic leukemia, so the T cells may come from the graft donor.

The CDR3 DNA sequence: TGTGCCAGCAGCTTAGTGTGGTTACTAGCTCGGGACCAGTACTTC. This codes for CASSLVWLLARDQYF. The chain has TRBV7-8 and TRBJ2-5; D might be TRBD2 (6 bases). CDR1 is SGHVS, CDR2 FQNEAQ, per germline. Trimming cost V 1 base and J 10 bases, with 19 bases left between them. This CDR3 has 15 residues.